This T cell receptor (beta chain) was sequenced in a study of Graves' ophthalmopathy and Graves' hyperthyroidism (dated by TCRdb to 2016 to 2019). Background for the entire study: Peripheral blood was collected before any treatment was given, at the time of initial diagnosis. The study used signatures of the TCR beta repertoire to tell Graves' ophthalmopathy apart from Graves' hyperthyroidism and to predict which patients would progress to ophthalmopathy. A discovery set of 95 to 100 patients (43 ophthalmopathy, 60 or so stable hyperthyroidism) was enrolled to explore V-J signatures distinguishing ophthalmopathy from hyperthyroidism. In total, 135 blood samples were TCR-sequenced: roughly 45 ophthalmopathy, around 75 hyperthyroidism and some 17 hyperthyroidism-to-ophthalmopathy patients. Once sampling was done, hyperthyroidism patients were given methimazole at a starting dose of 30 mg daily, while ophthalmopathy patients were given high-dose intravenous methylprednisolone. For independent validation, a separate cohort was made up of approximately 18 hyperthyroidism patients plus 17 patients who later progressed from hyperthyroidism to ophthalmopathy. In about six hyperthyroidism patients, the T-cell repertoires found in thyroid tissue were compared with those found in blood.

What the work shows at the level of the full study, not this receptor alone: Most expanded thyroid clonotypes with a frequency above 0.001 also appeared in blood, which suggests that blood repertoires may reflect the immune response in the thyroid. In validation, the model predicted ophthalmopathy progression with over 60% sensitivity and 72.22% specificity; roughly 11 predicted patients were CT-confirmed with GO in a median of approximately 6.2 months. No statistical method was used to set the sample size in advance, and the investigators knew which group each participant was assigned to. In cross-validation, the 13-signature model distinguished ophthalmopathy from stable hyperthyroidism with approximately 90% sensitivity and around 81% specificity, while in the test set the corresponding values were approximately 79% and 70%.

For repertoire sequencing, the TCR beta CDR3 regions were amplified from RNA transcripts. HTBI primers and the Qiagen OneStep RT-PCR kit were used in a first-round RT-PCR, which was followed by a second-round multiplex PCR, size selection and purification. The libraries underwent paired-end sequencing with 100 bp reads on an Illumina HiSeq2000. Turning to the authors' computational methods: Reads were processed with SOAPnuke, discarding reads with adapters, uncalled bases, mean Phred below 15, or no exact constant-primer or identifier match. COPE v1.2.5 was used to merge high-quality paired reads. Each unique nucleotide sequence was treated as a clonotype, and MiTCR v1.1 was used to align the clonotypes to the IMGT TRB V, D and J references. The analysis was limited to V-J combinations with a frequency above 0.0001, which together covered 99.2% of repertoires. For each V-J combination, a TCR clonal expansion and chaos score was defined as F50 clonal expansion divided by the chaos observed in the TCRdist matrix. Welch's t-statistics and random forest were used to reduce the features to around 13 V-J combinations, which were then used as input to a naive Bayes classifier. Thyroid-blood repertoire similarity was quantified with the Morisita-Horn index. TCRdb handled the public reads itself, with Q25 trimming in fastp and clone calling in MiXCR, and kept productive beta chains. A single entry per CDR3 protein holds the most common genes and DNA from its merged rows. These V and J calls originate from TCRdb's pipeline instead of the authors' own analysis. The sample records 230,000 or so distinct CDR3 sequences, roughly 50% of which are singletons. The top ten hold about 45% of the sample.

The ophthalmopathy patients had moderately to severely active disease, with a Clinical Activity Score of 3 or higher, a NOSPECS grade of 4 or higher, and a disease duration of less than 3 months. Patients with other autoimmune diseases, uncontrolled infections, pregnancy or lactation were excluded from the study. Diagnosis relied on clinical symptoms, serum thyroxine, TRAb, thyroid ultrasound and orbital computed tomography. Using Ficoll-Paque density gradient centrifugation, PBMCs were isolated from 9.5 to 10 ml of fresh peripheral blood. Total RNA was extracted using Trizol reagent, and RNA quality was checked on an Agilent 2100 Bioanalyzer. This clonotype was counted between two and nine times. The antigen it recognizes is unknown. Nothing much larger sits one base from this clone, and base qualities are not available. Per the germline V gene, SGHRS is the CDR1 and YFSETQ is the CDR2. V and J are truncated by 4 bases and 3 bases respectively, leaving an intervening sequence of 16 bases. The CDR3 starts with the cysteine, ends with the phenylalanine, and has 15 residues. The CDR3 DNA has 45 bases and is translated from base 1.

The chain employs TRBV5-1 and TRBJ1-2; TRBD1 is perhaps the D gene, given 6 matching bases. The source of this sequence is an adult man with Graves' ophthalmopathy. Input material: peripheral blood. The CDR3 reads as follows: CASSGGTPADYGYTF. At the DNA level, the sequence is TGCGCCAGCAGCGGCGGGACACCCGCTGACTATGGCTACACCTTC.